These 18 T cell receptor beta chains were sequenced from one sample in a study of blood T cell repertoires in COVID-19 (dated by TCRdb to the early 2020s). The library came from the immunoSEQ multiplex PCR assay. What TCRdb holds here is the immuneACCESS table cut down to in-frame rearrangements. Part of the clones is not present; checked against another copy, under half of the missing clones reflect an unresolved V gene, and the others are unexplained. The table for this sample lists 25,000 to 30,000 clones; 76% of them were counted only once. The top ten hold roughly 40% of the sample. Material: peripheral blood. The receptors were sampled from a man between 65 and 85 years old with acute or convalescent COVID-19.

The chain is built from TRBV5-1 and TRBJ1-1; D gene ambiguous. This CDR3 comprises 13 residues. The germline gives CDR1 SGHRS, CDR2 YFSETQ. Trimming removed 2 bases at V and 0 bases at J, with 5 bases between. Here the CDR3 DNA reads TGCGCCAGCAGCTTTTCATTGAACACTGAAGCTTTCTTT. It translates to CASSFSLNTEAFF.

The J gene is TRBJ1-3, the V gene TRBV6-4, with D unclear. This CDR3 region has 13 residues. V was pared by 8 bases and J by 0 bases, with 8 bases between. Germline CDR1 MRHNA, CDR2 SNTAGT. The CDR3 here is CASGHGSGNTIYF. CDR3 DNA: TGTGCCAGCGGCCATGGCTCTGGAAACACCATATATTTT.

In DNA form, the CDR3 reads TGTGCCAGCAGCTGGGGGGGTGATACCGGGGAGCTGTTTTTT. This encodes CASSWGGDTGELFF. The chain has TRBV13 and TRBJ2-2; the match to TRBD2 covers 7 bases. Per germline, CDR1 PRHDT and CDR2 FYEKMQ (reference sequence). Trimming cost V 4 bases and J 5 bases; bases outside gene matches: 4. This CDR3 is built from 14 residues. Full variable domain (missing parts from reference TRBV13 and TRBJ2-2): AAGVIQSPRHLIKEKRETATLKCYPIPRHDTVYWYQQGPGQDPQFLISFYEKMQSDKGSIPDRFSAQQFSDYHSELNMSSLELGDSALYFCASSWGGDTGELFFGEGSRLTVL.

The chain combines TRBV5-1 with TRBJ1-3; a weak D match, TRBD1 (5 bases). The V end lost 4 bases, the J end lost 4 bases, and 12 bases lay between the germline ends. Germline assignment: CDR1 SGHRS and CDR2 YFSETQ. This CDR3 comprises 14 residues. CDR3 DNA sequence: TGCGCCAGCAGCCCTCTTCAGGGCGGAAACACCATATATTTT. Encoded protein: CASSPLQGGNTIYF.

This chain uses TRBV5-1 with TRBJ1-1; TRBD1 is a possible D gene (6 bases). CDR1 is SGHRS, CDR2 YFSETQ, per germline. Trimming shortened V by 3 bases and J by 4 bases, and 16 bases separated the two germline ends. The CDR3 loop spans 15 amino acids. CDR3 in amino acids: CASSSKQGIGTEAFF. CDR3 nucleotides: TGCGCCAGCAGCTCCAAACAGGGTATTGGCACTGAAGCTTTCTTT.

The CDR3 DNA follows: TGTGCCAGCAGCAGGAGGTTTGGGTCCTCCTACGAGCAGTACTTC. Translating it yields CASSRRFGSSYEQYF. This chain links TRBV14 with TRBJ2-7; D perhaps matches TRBD2 (5 bases). Trimming took off 5 bases at V and 0 bases at J, with 14 bases between the two ends. The CDR3 sequence is 15 residues long. Germline V CDR1 and CDR2: SGHDN, FVKESK.

The chain is built from TRBV28 and TRBJ1-5; 7 nucleotides match TRBD1. The germline V gene has CDR1 MDHEN and CDR2 SYDVKM. J gave up 4 bases and V 11 bases, and 11 bases lay outside the gene matches. CDR3 length: 14 residues. CDR3 amino acids: CASRAQGDNQPQHF. CDR3 in DNA: TGTGCCTCAAGAGCGCAGGGGGATAATCAGCCCCAGCATTTT.

V is TRBV12-3 or TRBV12-4 and J is TRBJ1-1; D unresolved. CDR3 length: 9 amino acids. V dropped 10 bases and J dropped 6 bases, with 6 bases sitting between them. CDR3 in DNA: TGTGCCACGGGTCCTGAAGCTTTCTTT. Its protein is CATGPEAFF.

The rearrangement joins TRBV6-6 to TRBJ1-3, with a tentative D call TRBD1 (5 bases). Trimming pared 6 bases from V and 0 bases from J, leaving 15 bases between. The CDR3 runs to 16 residues. Germline loops: CDR1 MNHNY, CDR2 SVGAGI (reference sequence). The CDR3 region is CASRPSQGGSGNTIYF. As DNA, the CDR3 is TGTGCCAGCAGACCATCTCAGGGTGGCTCTGGAAACACCATATATTTT.

The chain links TRBV7-2 to TRBJ2-5, with TRBD1 identical over 7 bases. J was trimmed by 5 bases and V by 5 bases; bases with no gene match: 2. Germline loops: CDR1 SGHTA, CDR2 FQGNSA. The CDR3 has 12 amino acids. Here the CDR3 reads CASSQDRETQYF. DNA of the CDR3: TGTGCCAGCAGCCAGGACAGGGAGACCCAGTACTTC.

This clone is labeled as medium-sized (0.01 to 0.1%). The chain is built from TRBV9 and TRBJ2-2; tentative D call: TRBD1 (5 bases). This CDR3 contains 15 residues. Per germline, CDR1 SGDLS and CDR2 YYNGEE. V lost 1 base and J lost 5, with 12 bases in between. CDR3 sequence reads: CASSVRQTATGELFF. DNA of the CDR3: TGTGCCAGCAGCGTACGCCAGACAGCAACCGGGGAGCTGTTTTTT.

The chain uses TRBV18 and TRBJ2-7; TRBD1 matches at 9 bases. CDR1 is KGHSH and CDR2 is LQKENI in the germline V gene. CDR3 size: 14 residues. The V and J ends lost 8 bases and 4 bases, in that order; junction bases with no gene match: 9. The CDR3 sequence is CASSPGTGLYEQYF. CDR3 nucleotide sequence: TGTGCCAGCAGCCCCGGGACAGGGCTGTACGAGCAGTACTTC.

This clone has more than one count but fewer than ten. This chain connects TRBV28 to TRBJ2-7; D perhaps matches TRBD1 (5 bases). The CDR3 has 13 residues. Trimming pared 6 bases from V and 3 bases from J, leaving 12 bases between. From germline, CDR1 is MDHEN and CDR2 SYDVKM. This chain's CDR3 is CASRISGIYEQYF. The CDR3 nucleotides are TGTGCCAGCAGGATTTCAGGGATCTACGAGCAGTACTTC.

The J gene is TRBJ2-7, the V gene TRBV7-2, with 9 bases lining up with TRBD2. The CDR3 covers 16 residues. V lost 5 bases to trimming and J lost 1 base; unmatched junction nucleotides: 9. Germline CDR1 reads SGHTA; CDR2 reads FQGNSA. CDR3 nucleotides: TGTGCCAGCAGCCCTAGTACTAGCGGGCGATCCTACGAGCAGTACTTC. Translated, it gives CASSPSTSGRSYEQYF.

The chain joins TRBV19 to TRBJ1-5; D is undetermined. The CDR3 has 15 amino acids. Germline CDR1 and CDR2: LNHDA and SQIVND (reference sequence). Deletions cut 1 base from V and 7 bases from J, with 14 bases between. As DNA, the CDR3 is TGTGCCAGTAGTATAGTCCGAGGGAGAGGGCAGCCCCAGCATTTT. Amino acid sequence: CASSIVRGRGQPQHF.

This clone appeared a single time. The chain couples TRBV18 to TRBJ2-7; maybe TRBD1 (5 bases). V dropped 4 bases and J dropped 0 bases, with 10 bases sitting between them. This CDR3 contains 14 residues. Germline CDR1 is KGHSH and CDR2 is LQKENI. CDR3 in amino acids: CASSLEDNSYEQYF. In DNA form, the CDR3 reads TGTGCCAGCTCACTCGAGGACAACTCCTACGAGCAGTACTTC.

V gene TRBV11-3 combines with J gene TRBJ2-1; D call uncertain. Looked up from germline, CDR1 is SGHNT and CDR2 is YENEEA. Trimming pared 1 base from V and 6 bases from J, leaving 7 bases between. This CDR3 is 13 amino acids long. CDR3 DNA sequence: TGTGCCAGCAGCTTAGGGCCAAGCAATGAGCAGTTCTTC. Its translation: CASSLGPSNEQFF.

This chain links TRBV18 with TRBJ2-7, with D hard to call. V was trimmed by 0 bases and J by 2 bases, leaving 8 bases between them. The CDR3 sequence is 14 residues long. CDR1 and CDR2 (germline): KGHSH, LQKENI. Here the CDR3 reads CASSPPGNAYEQYF. CDR3 DNA: TGTGCCAGCTCACCACCGGGCAACGCCTACGAGCAGTACTTC.